What follows are 2 T cell receptor beta chains derived from one specimen sequenced in a study of human T cells and chemical hapten exposure. As to time point: patch test 3, about 24 weeks after DPC sensitization. Treatment indicated: therapeutic diphenylcyclopropenone sensitization with weekly scalp DPC. TCRdb recomputed calls from the RACE reads with MiXCR, one row per CDR3 protein. The repertoire holds just over 70,000 distinct CDR3 sequences, over 8.5% seen once, with approximately 1.4% in the top ten. Material: whole blood, obtained in connection with sensitization to the hapten diphenylcyclopropenone (DPC). The source is a woman in her fifties or sixties with alopecia areata. Some clones in this sample may be carry-over from other donors' samples.

The chain uses TRBV29-1 and TRBJ2-3; D uncertain. CDR1 is SQVTM and CDR2 is ANQGSEA in the germline V gene. The V gene lost 6 bases and the J gene lost 3 bases, with 4 bases spanning the gap. The CDR3 has 10 amino acids. The CDR3 DNA sequence: TGCAGCGTCTCTACAGATACGCAGTATTTT. It encodes CSVSTDTQYF.

The chain carries TRBV7-9 and TRBJ2-5; no reliable D call. Germline V gene lookup returns CDR1 SEHNR and CDR2 FQNEAQ (reference sequence). V was shortened by 2 bases and J by 3 bases, with 22 bases between the two germline ends. The CDR3 contains 18 residues. This CDR3 reads CASSLYPPLFTPEETQYF. The CDR3 nucleotides are TGTGCCAGCAGCTTATACCCCCCCCTGTTCACGCCTGAAGAGACCCAGTACTTC.